This T cell receptor (beta chain) appears in the sequencing data of a study of CD8 T cells in Susac syndrome. With random hexamers, reverse transcription was performed on about 0.45 to 1 ug of RNA. TCRdb processed the immunoSEQ multiplex PCR reads anew with MiXCR; each CDR3 protein has one entry. The table shows 200,000 or so distinct CDR3 sequences, with roughly nine tenths occurring only once. Per germline, CDR1 SNHLY and CDR2 FYNNEI. Trimming at V came to 5 bases and at J to 4 bases, leaving 14 bases not matched to a gene. The CDR3 spans 19 residues. The receptor comes from a human donor with multiple sclerosis. Sequences were obtained from CD8+ T cells from PBMCs. J is TRBJ2-3 and V is TRBV2; 14 bases fit TRBD2. CDR3 DNA sequence: TGTGCCAGCAGTCCCCCCTTGACTAGCGGGGGGGCAGGTTCAGATACGCAGTATTTT. This encodes CASSPPLTSGGAGSDTQYF. Full variable domain (missing parts from reference TRBV2 and TRBJ2-3): EPEVTQTPSHQVTQMGQEVILRCVPISNHLYFYWYRQILGQKVEFLVSFYNNEISEKSEIFDDQFSVERPDGSNFTLKIRSTKLEDSAMYFCASSPPLTSGGAGSDTQYFGPGTRLTVL.